Below, 26 T cell receptor beta chains from the same sample are listed, as sequenced in a study of control samples from healthy donors and cancer patients. Measured with immunoSEQ multiplex PCR; TCRdb has only the in-frame clones, and not every one. The data show around 110,000 clones, around 89% seen once. The sample consisted of blood. The receptor source for this set is a woman aged 70-85 years in good health.

V and J are TRBV29-1 and TRBJ1-1; weak D call: TRBD1 (5 bases). CDR1 and CDR2 (germline): SQVTM, ANQGSEA. The CDR3 is made up of 13 amino acids. Trimming removed 3 bases from V and 3 bases from J, with 11 bases in between. CDR3 amino acids: CSVEAGMDTEAFF. The CDR3 DNA is TGCAGCGTTGAGGCAGGGATGGACACTGAAGCTTTCTTT.

J is TRBJ1-2 and V is TRBV4-2; no reliable D call. CDR1 is LGHNA and CDR2 is YNFKEQ in the germline V gene. V lost 5 bases and J lost 7, with 11 bases in between. The CDR3 spans 12 residues. CDR3 amino acids: CASSTESGGYTF. CDR3 coding DNA: TGTGCCAGCAGCACGGAGTCGGGTGGCTACACCTTC.

This clone was detected once. The chain recombines TRBV4-3 with TRBJ1-6; D gene ambiguous. V lost 6 bases to trimming and J lost 7 bases, with 13 bases between them. CDR1 and CDR2 from the germline V gene are LGHNA and YSLEER. The CDR3 sequence is 14 residues long. The CDR3 region is CASSLIRSNSPLHF. DNA of the CDR3: TGCGCCAGCAGTCTAATTCGATCAAATTCACCCCTCCACTTT.

The chain recombines TRBV6-2 or TRBV6-3 with TRBJ1-4, with TRBD1 as a possible D gene (6 bases). The CDR3 length is 14 residues. Trimming removed 6 bases at V and 2 bases at J, with 10 bases between. Germline values: CDR1 MNHEY, CDR2 SVGEGT. CDR3 in amino acids: CASSGQRTNEKLFF. Here the CDR3 DNA reads TGTGCCAGCAGCGGACAGCGGACTAATGAAAAACTGTTTTTT.

There are a few counts of this clone. The genes are TRBV9 and TRBJ2-1; perhaps TRBD2 as D (7 bases). The CDR3 is made up of 13 amino acids. V lost 3 bases and J lost 4, with 8 bases in between. The germline V gene has CDR1 SGDLS and CDR2 YYNGEE. The CDR3 nucleotides are TGTGCCAGCAGCGAGGGGGGGTACAATGAGCAGTTCTTC. It yields the protein CASSEGGYNEQFF.

V gene TRBV6-6 combines with J gene TRBJ1-1, with 8 bases fitting TRBD1. Germline V gives CDR1 MNHNY, CDR2 SVGAGI (reference sequence). This CDR3 is 14 amino acids long. V was clipped by 4 bases and J by 10 bases; unmatched bases: 11. The CDR3 sequence: CASSSGQGAMGAFF. The CDR3 nucleotides are TGTGCCAGCAGTTCTGGTCAGGGGGCGATGGGAGCTTTCTTT.

Only one count was recorded for this clone. This chain connects TRBV14 to TRBJ1-1; TRBD1 aligns across 7 bases. CDR1 is SGHDN, CDR2 FVKESK, per germline. The CDR3 runs to 16 residues. Trimming cost V 0 bases and J 0 bases; bases outside gene matches: 4. The DNA for the CDR3 is TGTGCCAGCAGCCAAGATTGGGGACAGATGAACACTGAAGCTTTCTTT. Protein sequence: CASSQDWGQMNTEAFF. Full variable domain (outside the CDR3, taken from reference TRBV14 and TRBJ1-1): EAGVTQFPSHSVIEKGQTVTLRCDPISGHDNLYWYRRVMGKEIKFLLHFVKESKQDESGMPNNRFLAERTGGTYSTLKVQPAELEDSGVYFCASSQDWGQMNTEAFFGQGTRLTVV.

The chain uses TRBV15 and TRBJ1-1; D not resolved. The V end was cut by 6 bases, the J end by 4 bases, with 15 bases between. CDR1 and CDR2 (germline): LNHNV, YYDKDF (reference sequence). The length of the CDR3 is 14 residues. The DNA of the CDR3 is TGTGCCACCAGTCTAGGGTTCGCGGGCACTGAAGCTTTCTTT. This sequence encodes CATSLGFAGTEAFF.

The genes are TRBV25-1 and TRBJ2-2; 7 bases agree with TRBD2. CDR1 and CDR2 from the germline V gene are MGHDK and SYGVNS. The CDR3 has 16 residues. V lost 5 bases, J lost 0 bases, and 6 bases stayed unmatched. The CDR3 sequence: CASSQAGRANTGELFF. CDR3 coding DNA: TGTGCCAGCAGTCAAGCGGGGCGCGCGAACACCGGGGAGCTGTTTTTT.

The chain links TRBV10-3 to TRBJ2-5; the D gene is possibly TRBD2 (7 bases). CDR1 is ENHRY, CDR2 SYGVKD, per germline. Trimming cost V 7 bases and J 5 bases, with 14 bases left between them. There are 13 residues in the CDR3. The CDR3 is CAITGGPGETQYF. CDR3 DNA sequence: TGTGCCATCACCGGGGGGCCTGGGGAGACCCAGTACTTC.

This clone occurred a few times. The gene calls are TRBV24-1 and TRBJ2-6; D perhaps matches TRBD2 (5 bases). Germline V lookup: CDR1 KGHDR, CDR2 SFDVKD. The CDR3 length is 14 residues. Trimming pared 10 bases from V and 1 base from J, leaving 10 bases between. CDR3 loop: CATEADSGANVLTF. The CDR3 coding sequence is TGTGCCACGGAGGCAGATTCTGGGGCCAACGTCCTGACTTTC.

The V and J genes are TRBV2 and TRBJ2-3; TRBD2 agrees at 7 bases. The CDR3 contains 16 residues. Germline trimming cut 3 bases from V and 2 bases from J; bases unmatched to any gene: 8. Germline values: CDR1 SNHLY, CDR2 FYNNEI. This CDR3 is CASSDLSRGSTDTQYF. The DNA of the CDR3 is TGTGCCAGCAGTGACCTTTCGCGGGGGTCCACAGATACGCAGTATTTT.

The rearrangement uses TRBV11-3 and TRBJ1-1; 7 nucleotides match TRBD1. V lost 3 bases, J lost 6 bases, and 7 bases stayed unmatched. The germline gives CDR1 SGHNT, CDR2 YENEEA. The CDR3 totals 14 residues. As DNA, the CDR3 is TGTGCCAGCAGCTTGGAGGGGGCTGACGCTGAAGCTTTCTTT. Translated, it gives CASSLEGADAEAFF.

This chain uses TRBV7-2 with TRBJ1-6, with D unresolved. CDR1 is SGHTA, CDR2 FQGNSA, per germline. This CDR3 is 14 amino acids long. The germline V and J ends were trimmed by 2 bases and 6 bases, with 8 bases remaining between them. The CDR3 loop is CASSLYGPNSPLHF. CDR3 in DNA: TGTGCCAGCAGCTTATATGGACCTAATTCACCCCTCCACTTT.

The chain carries TRBV5-5 and TRBJ1-2; 8 bases match TRBD1. Germline-derived CDR1 and CDR2 are SGHKS and YYEKEE (reference sequence). This CDR3 spans 15 amino acids. Trimming removed 0 bases from V and 4 bases from J; junction bases left unmatched: 5. The CDR3 loop is CASSLERRGPYGYTF. The CDR3 nucleotides are TGTGCCAGCAGCTTGGAACGCAGGGGGCCCTATGGCTACACCTTC.

The chain employs TRBV18 and TRBJ2-2; D gene uncertain. Trimming left V 2 bases short and J 0 bases short, with 13 bases between. Germline lookup yields CDR1 KGHSH and CDR2 LQKENI. CDR3 size: 17 residues. CDR3 nucleotide sequence: TGTGCCAGCTCACCAATTCAGGCCCGCGCGAACACCGGGGAGCTGTTTTTT. It codes for CASSPIQARANTGELFF.

The rearrangement joins TRBV10-3 to TRBJ1-2; TRBD1 might be the D (5 bases). CDR1 is ENHRY, CDR2 SYGVKD, per germline. The CDR3 has 15 residues. The V end lost 6 bases, the J end lost 0 bases, and 14 bases lay between the germline ends. The CDR3 sequence is CAIRATDPANYGYTF. In DNA form, the CDR3 reads TGTGCCATCAGAGCGACAGATCCAGCTAACTATGGCTACACCTTC.

This rearrangement joins TRBV5-5 to TRBJ2-7; 8 nucleotides align to TRBD1. CDR3 size: 15 residues. CDR1 is SGHKS, CDR2 YYEKEE, per germline (reference sequence). V lost 4 bases to trimming and J lost 4 bases; unmatched junction nucleotides: 10. The CDR3 sequence: CASSRDGQGIYEQYF. CDR3 DNA sequence: TGTGCCAGCAGCCGGGACGGACAGGGAATTTACGAGCAGTACTTC.

This chain links TRBV4-2 with TRBJ2-3, with D possibly matching TRBD2 (6 bases). The germline V and J ends were trimmed by 0 bases and 6 bases, with 13 bases remaining between them. CDR1 and CDR2 (germline): LGHNA, YNFKEQ. The CDR3 is 15 residues long. CDR3 sequence: CASSQDGDSGDTQYF. The DNA of the CDR3 is TGTGCCAGCAGCCAAGATGGGGACTCGGGGGATACGCAGTATTTT.

The chain carries TRBV6-5 and TRBJ1-5; 7 bases agree with TRBD1. The V gene end was trimmed by 6 bases and the J gene end by 6 bases; junction bases not matched to a gene: 8. CDR3 length: 14 amino acids. Germline CDR1 reads MNHEY; CDR2 reads SVGAGI. The CDR3 region is CASSSTGPSQPQHF. The CDR3 coding sequence is TGTGCCAGCAGCTCGACAGGGCCAAGTCAGCCCCAGCATTTT.

The V call is TRBV27, the J call TRBJ1-2; D unclear. Germline V lookup: CDR1 MNHEY, CDR2 SMNVEV (reference sequence). The V gene lost 0 bases and the J gene lost 5 bases, with 10 bases spanning the gap. This CDR3 is 14 amino acids long. Here the CDR3 DNA reads TGTGCCAGCAGTTTATCCCGACGGGGATATGGCTACACCTTC. Amino acid sequence: CASSLSRRGYGYTF.

V gene TRBV6-5 combines with J gene TRBJ2-7; 10 bases fit TRBD1. J gave up 7 bases and V 5 bases, and 8 bases lay outside the gene matches. This CDR3 has 14 amino acids. Germline CDR1 and CDR2: MNHEY and SVGAGI. The CDR3 coding sequence is TGTGCCAGCAGTAAATTCCCGGGACAGGGGGAGCAGTACTTC. This translates into CASSKFPGQGEQYF.

V and J are TRBV2 and TRBJ1-5; 8 bases are shared with TRBD1. V shed 2 bases, J shed 11 bases, and the junction held 11 bases outside the gene matches. The CDR3 sequence is 15 residues long. Germline loops: CDR1 SNHLY, CDR2 FYNNEI. The CDR3 DNA reads TGTGCCAGCAGTGAACTTGGGACAGGTTATCTAGCCCAGCATTTT. This codes for CASSELGTGYLAQHF.

The rearrangement links TRBV6-6 to TRBJ1-2; D gene ambiguous. Looked up from germline, CDR1 is MNHNY and CDR2 is SVGAGI (reference sequence). This CDR3 region has 15 residues. V was pared by 0 bases and J by 6 bases, with 14 bases between. CDR3 sequence: CASSYSQDHFDGYTF. The CDR3 coding sequence is TGTGCCAGCAGTTACTCGCAAGATCATTTCGATGGCTACACCTTC.

The rearrangement uses TRBV11-2 and TRBJ1-3; the D gene is possibly TRBD1 (6 bases). The germline V gene has CDR1 SGHAT and CDR2 FQNNGV. This CDR3 has 15 residues. The V end lost 1 base, the J end lost 4 bases, and 11 bases lay between the germline ends. Here the CDR3 reads CASSLGRDTGNTIYF. CDR3 DNA: TGTGCCAGCAGCTTAGGCCGGGACACGGGAAACACCATATATTTT.

The chain uses TRBV18 and TRBJ2-5; D remains unclear. The CDR3 is made up of 12 amino acids. V dropped 2 bases and J dropped 2 bases, with 3 bases sitting between them. Germline CDR1 KGHSH, CDR2 LQKENI. CDR3: CASSPKQETQYF. DNA of the CDR3: TGTGCCAGCTCACCAAAGCAAGAGACCCAGTACTTC. The full variable domain, with the rest looked up from reference TRBV18 and TRBJ2-5, is NAGVMQNPRHLVRRRGQEARLRCSPMKGHSHVYWYRQLPEEGLKFMVYLQKENIIDESGMPKERFSAEFPKEGPSILRIQQVVRGDSAAYFCASSPKQETQYFGPGTRLLVL.